The T cell receptor beta chain under discussion was sequenced for a study of shared clonotypes between healthy human individuals. Study context: Two female and three male donors aged 18 to 49 were enrolled.

Only in-frame clones appear in the TCRdb table, and some are missing; sequencing was by immunoSEQ multiplex PCR. In the table there are about 2.1 million clones, about 93% of which are singletons. V shed 0 bases and J 7 bases; nucleotides not matched to a gene: 6. Germline assignment: CDR1 SGHTA and CDR2 FQGTGA. This CDR3 has 15 amino acids. The naive CD8 subset, CD45RO-negative cells positively selected for CCR7, excluded terminally differentiated effector memory CD45RA+ cells. The sample taken for sequencing was naive CD8+ T cells from PBMCs. The sequence was obtained from a man aged 18-30 years in good health. Some clones in this sample may be carry-over from other donors' samples. The chain combines TRBV7-3 with TRBJ1-2; 9 bases are shared with TRBD1. Here the CDR3 DNA reads TGTGCCAGCAGCTTAACGGGGACAGGGTTTTTTGGCTACACCTTC. It codes for CASSLTGTGFFGYTF. Drawing the rest from reference TRBV7-3 and TRBJ1-2, the complete variable domain is GAGVSQTPSNKVTEKGKYVELRCDPISGHTALYWYRQSLGQGPEFLIYFQGTGAADDSGLPNDRFFAVRPEGSVSTLKIQRTERGDSAVYLCASSLTGTGFFGYTFGSGTRLTVV.